This TCR beta chain was captured in a study of radiotherapy plus CTLA-4 blockade in lung cancer. About the research overall: Around 18% of enrolled patients responded objectively, and about 31% had disease control.

The repertoire was sequenced with immunoSEQ multiplex PCR; TCRdb's copy has only in-frame clones and lacks some. The table lists 85,000 to 100,000 clones, about 78% of them singletons. Per germline, CDR1 SGDLS and CDR2 YYNGEE. The CDR3 has 14 amino acids. V lost 0 bases and J lost 2, with 8 bases in between. Study results and caveats: Reported findings show early blood T cell clone dynamics, with interferon-beta, best predicted response. The study found tumor-derived TCR clones expanded in blood after radiotherapy plus ipilimumab.

Chemo-refractory metastatic non-small-cell lung cancer patients were treated with focal radiation plus CTLA-4 blockade with ipilimumab. Concerning this clone itself: Its antigen is currently unknown.

The TCR was taken from a human donor with non-small cell lung cancer that progressed on radiotherapy plus ipilimumab. Source: peripheral blood, taken from a patient treated with radiotherapy plus ipilimumab. V is TRBV9 and J is TRBJ1-1, with D uncertain. Here the CDR3 reads CASSVGADNTEAFF. Written as DNA, the CDR3 is TGTGCCAGCAGCGTAGGTGCGGATAACACTGAAGCTTTCTTT. The full variable domain, with the rest looked up from reference TRBV9 and TRBJ1-1, is DSGVTQTPKHLITATGQRVTLRCSPRSGDLSVYWYQQSLDQGLQFLIQYYNGEERAKGNILERFSAQQFPDLHSELNLSSLELGDSALYFCASSVGADNTEAFFGQGTRLTVV.